This T cell receptor beta chain was sequenced for a study of blood T cell repertoires in COVID-19. Study-level information: Sample material is recorded as cDNA or gDNA derived from T cells, B-cell-depleted T cells, or PBMCs.

The repertoire was sequenced with immunoSEQ multiplex PCR; TCRdb's copy has only in-frame clones and lacks some. The sample yields 110,000 to 150,000 clones, about four fifths seen once. Per germline, CDR1 MNHEY and CDR2 SMNVEV (reference sequence). The CDR3 is 13 amino acids. Trimming cost V 5 bases and J 1 base, with 8 bases left between them. This receptor was taken from a man between 65 and 79 years old who had recovered from COVID-19. The sample was peripheral blood. The rearrangement uses TRBV27 and TRBJ1-1, with D unresolved. The CDR3 region has the DNA TGTGCCAGCAGTCTGAGGGAGAACACTGAAGCTTTCTTT. It yields the protein CASSLRENTEAFF.